The 26 T cell receptor beta chains in this list originate from one sample, sequenced in a study of beta chain features in type 1 diabetes. The study's findings and limits: Across all four CD4+ subsets, people with type 1 diabetes showed modestly shorter TCRB CDR3s.

The antigens of these receptors remain unknown. The authors reverse transcribed all of the isolated RNA, so sequencing captured expressed TCRB transcripts. Clones were sequenced by immunoSEQ multiplex PCR, and TCRdb holds only the in-frame ones, with some missing. Among about 240,000 clones listed, approximately 15% were seen once. The sample was naive CD4+ T cells from blood. The receptors were gathered from a man aged 30-40 years with type 1 diabetes.

V gene TRBV4-1 combines with J gene TRBJ1-2; 8 bases line up with TRBD1. Trimming at V came to 5 bases and at J to 7 bases, leaving 9 bases not matched to a gene. The CDR3 has 14 amino acids. Germline V gives CDR1 MGHRA, CDR2 YSYEKL. The CDR3 DNA sequence: TGCGCCAGCAGCTCCGGACAGGGCTTTCTTGGCTACACCTTC. This translates into CASSSGQGFLGYTF.

The table lists this clone with a few counts. The gene calls are TRBV5-4 and TRBJ2-1, with 8 bases matching TRBD2. CDR3 length: 14 residues. Trimming took 0 bases from V and 10 from J; bases not matched to a gene: 6. CDR1 and CDR2 from the germline V gene are SGHNT and YYREEE (reference sequence). The DNA for the CDR3 is TGTGCCAGCAGCTTGGACGGGGGGGCTAGAGAGCAGTTCTTC. Translating gives CASSLDGGAREQFF. Combining the CDR3 with reference TRBV5-4 and TRBJ2-1 gives the whole variable domain ETGVTQSPTHLIKTRGQQVTLRCSSQSGHNTVSWYQQALGQGPQFIFQYYREEENGRGNFPPRFSGLQFPNYSSELNVNALELDDSALYLCASSLDGGAREQFFGPGTRLTVL.

CDR3 DNA: TGTGCCAGTAGTATGTGGGCCGAAGAGACCCAGTACTTC. Translated, it gives CASSMWAEETQYF. This sequence joins TRBV19 and TRBJ2-5; D uncertain. CDR1 and CDR2 from the germline V gene are LNHDA and SQIVND (reference sequence). Trimming left V 3 bases short and J 3 bases short, with 8 bases between. This CDR3 is built from 13 residues.

V usage is TRBV5-4 and J usage is TRBJ2-1, with 10 bases that match TRBD2. This CDR3 region has 16 residues. Trimming at V came to 4 bases and at J to 4 bases, leaving 8 bases not matched to a gene. CDR1 SGHNT and CDR2 YYREEE come from the germline V gene (reference sequence). This CDR3 is CASSGIAGGLYNEQFF. As DNA, the CDR3 is TGTGCCAGCAGCGGTATAGCGGGGGGTTTATACAATGAGCAGTTCTTC. The full variable domain, completed using reference TRBV5-4 and TRBJ2-1, is ETGVTQSPTHLIKTRGQQVTLRCSSQSGHNTVSWYQQALGQGPQFIFQYYREEENGRGNFPPRFSGLQFPNYSSELNVNALELDDSALYLCASSGIAGGLYNEQFFGPGTRLTVL.

The CDR3 spells CASSPKGDRPDRAFF. The CDR3 DNA reads TGTGCCAGCAGCCCGAAGGGTGACAGGCCAGACAGGGCTTTCTTT. The V and J genes are TRBV7-8 and TRBJ1-1; weak D call: TRBD1 (6 bases). V was pared by 5 bases and J by 11 bases, with 24 bases between. The CDR3 extends over 15 amino acids. Germline CDR1 reads SGHVS; CDR2 reads FQNEAQ.

This clone turned up a few times. The chain has TRBV6-5 and TRBJ2-6; perhaps TRBD1 as D (5 bases). The V and J ends lost 5 bases and 0 bases respectively, with 8 bases between them. Per the germline V gene, CDR1 is MNHEY and CDR2 is SVGAGI. The CDR3 sequence is 15 residues long. CDR3 sequence (DNA): TGTGCCAGCAGTCCTCAGGGCTCTGGGGCCAACGTCCTGACTTTC. Translated, it gives CASSPQGSGANVLTF.

This chain links TRBV6-1 with TRBJ2-5; no clear D. There are 14 residues in the CDR3. The V gene's germline CDR1 is MNHNS and CDR2 SASEGT. With 6 bases removed from V and 2 bases from J, the gap between germline ends came to 13 bases. The CDR3 region is CASRVVAVQETQYF. CDR3 bases: TGTGCCAGCAGGGTCGTGGCGGTACAAGAGACCCAGTACTTC.

The chain is built from TRBV4-1 and TRBJ2-7; 8 bases map to TRBD2. The CDR3 runs 15 residues. V was clipped by 4 bases and J by 2 bases; unmatched bases: 7. Germline V gene sequence: CDR1 MGHRA, CDR2 YSYEKL. The CDR3 protein is CASSPSLAETYEQYF. The CDR3 bases are TGCGCCAGCAGCCCATCACTAGCGGAGACCTACGAGCAGTACTTC.

This clone was picked up a small number of times. The chain employs TRBV18 and TRBJ1-2; tentatively, D is TRBD1 (6 bases). Trimming took off 2 bases at V and 4 bases at J, with 17 bases between the two ends. The germline V gene has CDR1 KGHSH and CDR2 LQKENI. This CDR3 region has 16 residues. In DNA, the CDR3 is TGTGCCAGCTCACCAGGTCAGGGGTATGGCGGCTATGGCTACACCTTC. Translated: CASSPGQGYGGYGYTF.

The sample holds a few counts of this clone. This chain connects TRBV5-1 to TRBJ2-1; weak D call: TRBD1 (6 bases). This CDR3 comprises 14 residues. Between the trimmed V and J ends, which lost 2 bases and 8 bases, there was a span of 14 bases. CDR1 is SGHRS and CDR2 is YFSETQ in the germline V gene. Here the CDR3 reads CASSFSQGAYEQFF. In DNA form, the CDR3 reads TGCGCCAGCAGCTTTTCACAGGGCGCCTATGAGCAGTTCTTC.

This clone was observed a few times. The V call is TRBV10-3, the J call TRBJ2-7; tentative D call: TRBD1 (5 bases). The CDR3 totals 13 residues. CDR1 ENHRY and CDR2 SYGVKD come from the germline V gene. V lost 6 bases, J lost 2 bases, and 11 bases lay in between. The CDR3 region has the DNA TGTGCCATCAGAATGACAGAGACCTACGAGCAGTACTTC. Translation gives CAIRMTETYEQYF.

The chain employs TRBV7-9 and TRBJ2-3, with D possibly matching TRBD1 (6 bases). From germline, CDR1 is SEHNR and CDR2 FQNEAQ (reference sequence). This CDR3 region has 15 residues. V was pared by 1 base and J by 6 bases, with 14 bases between. In DNA form, the CDR3 reads TGTGCCAGCAGCTTAGAACAGGGCCCACTGGATACGCAGTATTTT. Encoded protein: CASSLEQGPLDTQYF.

The table lists this clone with a few counts. J is TRBJ2-6 and V is TRBV29-1; a weak D match, TRBD2 (5 bases). The CDR3 loop spans 14 amino acids. CDR1 SQVTM and CDR2 ANQGSEA come from the germline V gene. The V end lost 6 bases, the J end lost 0 bases, and 9 bases lay between the germline ends. CDR3 region: CSVDGDSGANVLTF. CDR3 DNA sequence: TGCAGCGTGGACGGGGACTCTGGGGCCAACGTCCTGACTTTC.

This chain connects TRBV2 to TRBJ2-7, with D possibly being TRBD2 (6 bases). The V end lost 5 bases, the J end lost 0 bases, and 14 bases lay between the germline ends. The germline gives CDR1 SNHLY, CDR2 FYNNEI. The CDR3 is made up of 15 amino acids. DNA for the CDR3: TGTGCCAGCAGTCCCTGGACGACTAGCTCCTACGAGCAGTACTTC. Translation gives CASSPWTTSSYEQYF.

Only a few counts were recorded for this clone. The V call is TRBV29-1, the J call TRBJ1-2; possibly TRBD1 for D (6 bases). Between the trimmed V and J ends, which lost 4 bases and 8 bases, there was a span of 23 bases. The CDR3 contains 15 residues. From germline, CDR1 is SQVTM and CDR2 ANQGSEA. CDR3 loop: CSVVGWGQGNNGYTF. The CDR3 region has the DNA TGCAGCGTTGTAGGCTGGGGGCAGGGGAATAACGGCTACACCTTC.

This clone was detected a few times. V gene TRBV18 combines with J gene TRBJ2-5; 7 bases line up with TRBD2. V gave up 2 bases and J gave up 0 bases; unmatched junction bases: 3. There are 15 residues in the CDR3. Germline V gives CDR1 KGHSH, CDR2 LQKENI. CDR3 region: CASSPNGTNQETQYF. CDR3 bases: TGTGCCAGCTCACCAAATGGGACTAACCAAGAGACCCAGTACTTC.

The table lists this clone with a few counts. The gene calls are TRBV27 and TRBJ1-2; D gene unclear. The V gene lost 5 bases and the J gene lost 4 bases, with 5 bases spanning the gap. Germline V gene data show CDR1 as MNHEY and CDR2 as SMNVEV (reference sequence). This CDR3 is 11 amino acids long. The CDR3 spells CASSEGYGYTF. In DNA, the CDR3 is TGTGCCAGCAGTGAGGGCTATGGCTACACCTTC.

The rearrangement links TRBV5-4 to TRBJ2-7; D not certain. V lost 1 base, J lost 5 bases, and 19 bases lay in between. The germline CDR1 and CDR2 sequences are SGHNT and YYREEE (reference sequence). CDR3 length: 16 residues. CDR3 coding DNA: TGTGCCAGCAGCTTGAAGCGCCCCAAAAAAACGGACGAGCAGTACTTC. This encodes CASSLKRPKKTDEQYF.

The table lists this clone with a few counts. The V gene is TRBV7-9, the J gene TRBJ1-2; 7 positions agree with TRBD1. The CDR3 has 12 residues. Trimming cost V 5 bases and J 7 bases; bases outside gene matches: 4. CDR1 is SEHNR, CDR2 FQNEAQ, per germline (reference sequence). The CDR3 sequence: CASSRQGAGYTF. The CDR3 DNA reads TGTGCCAGCAGCCGACAGGGCGCTGGCTACACCTTC.

V gene TRBV5-1 combines with J gene TRBJ1-1; possibly TRBD1 for D (5 bases). The length of the CDR3 is 14 residues. Looked up from germline, CDR1 is SGHRS and CDR2 is YFSETQ. V shed 5 bases and J shed 6 bases, with 17 bases lying between them. Here the CDR3 reads CASRLPGGTAEAFF. DNA for the CDR3: TGCGCCAGCAGACTCCCCGGCGGGACCGCTGAAGCTTTCTTT.

This clone has just a few counts. This chain links TRBV4-2 with TRBJ2-1; D remains ambiguous. The V and J ends lost 1 base and 2 bases respectively, with 15 bases between them. There are 17 residues in the CDR3. Looked up from germline, CDR1 is LGHNA and CDR2 is YNFKEQ. CDR3 nucleotide sequence: TGTGCCAGCAGCCAAGTGGAGTCATCACTTACCTACAATGAGCAGTTCTTC. The encoded protein is CASSQVESSLTYNEQFF.

This clone was seen a handful of times. J is TRBJ2-1 and V is TRBV9, with TRBD2 identical over 7 bases. The CDR3 contains 15 residues. The trim removed 3 bases at V and 3 bases at J, leaving 6 bases unmatched. CDR1 is SGDLS, CDR2 YYNGEE, per germline. The CDR3 is CASSAYRGDYNEQFF. CDR3 DNA: TGTGCCAGCAGCGCGTACCGGGGGGACTACAATGAGCAGTTCTTC.

The rearrangement links TRBV7-9 to TRBJ2-7; D is possibly TRBD1 (5 bases). Germline V gene lookup returns CDR1 SEHNR and CDR2 FQNEAQ (reference sequence). Trimming pared 1 base from V and 2 bases from J, leaving 12 bases between. This CDR3 has 15 amino acids. The CDR3 region is CASSLVAGPTYEQYF. CDR3 bases: TGTGCCAGCAGCTTAGTAGCAGGGCCTACCTACGAGCAGTACTTC.

This clone was seen a few times. The chain has TRBV11-2 and TRBJ2-7; D may be TRBD2 (5 bases). The CDR3 loop spans 12 amino acids. V dropped 10 bases and J dropped 3 bases, with 13 bases sitting between them. From germline, CDR1 is SGHAT and CDR2 FQNNGV. CDR3 sequence: CAMSARGYEQYF. DNA of the CDR3: TGTGCCATGTCGGCCCGGGGCTACGAGCAGTACTTC.

The V call is TRBV7-9, the J call TRBJ2-7, with 8 bases identical to TRBD1. Losses at the gene ends were 1 base for V and 4 bases for J; bases not matched to a gene: 6. The length of the CDR3 is 15 residues. Germline CDR1 reads SEHNR; CDR2 reads FQNEAQ (reference sequence). The CDR3 here is CASSLGRTGPYEQYF. In DNA, the CDR3 is TGTGCCAGCAGCTTAGGGCGGACAGGGCCATACGAGCAGTACTTC. Combining the CDR3 with reference TRBV7-9 and TRBJ2-7 gives the whole variable domain DTGVSQNPRHKITKRGQNVTFRCDPISEHNRLYWYRQTLGQGPEFLTYFQNEAQLEKSRLLSDRFSAERPKGSFSTLEIQRTEQGDSAMYLCASSLGRTGPYEQYFGPGTRLTVT.

The chain has TRBV6-1 and TRBJ2-3, with D perhaps matching TRBD1 (5 bases). The length of the CDR3 is 16 residues. The V gene lost 1 base and the J gene lost 4 bases, with 15 bases spanning the gap. The V gene's germline CDR1 is MNHNS and CDR2 SASEGT. This CDR3 is CASSEVGSGRADTQYF. The CDR3 region has the DNA TGTGCCAGCAGTGAAGTGGGCTCAGGGCGCGCAGATACGCAGTATTTT.